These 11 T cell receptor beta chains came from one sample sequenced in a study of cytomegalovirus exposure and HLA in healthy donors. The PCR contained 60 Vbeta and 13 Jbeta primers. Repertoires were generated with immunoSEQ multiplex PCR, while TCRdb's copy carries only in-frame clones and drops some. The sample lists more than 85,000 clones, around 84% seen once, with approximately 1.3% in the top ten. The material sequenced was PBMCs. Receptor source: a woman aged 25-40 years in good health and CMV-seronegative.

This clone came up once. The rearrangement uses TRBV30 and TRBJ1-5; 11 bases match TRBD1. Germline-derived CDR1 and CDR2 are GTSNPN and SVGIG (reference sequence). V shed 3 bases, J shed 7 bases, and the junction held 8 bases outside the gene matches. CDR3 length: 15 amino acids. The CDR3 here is CAWSTGTGGNQPQHF. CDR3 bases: TGTGCCTGGAGCACCGGGACAGGGGGGAACCAGCCCCAGCATTTT.

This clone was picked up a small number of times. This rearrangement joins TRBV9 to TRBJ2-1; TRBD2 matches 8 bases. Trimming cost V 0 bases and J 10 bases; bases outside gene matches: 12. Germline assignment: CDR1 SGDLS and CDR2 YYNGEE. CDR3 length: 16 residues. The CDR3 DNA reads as TGTGCCAGCAGCGTAGGGGTCGGGAGGGCCTTCTTAGAGCAGTTCTTC. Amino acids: CASSVGVGRAFLEQFF. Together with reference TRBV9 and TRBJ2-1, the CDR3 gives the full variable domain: DSGVTQTPKHLITATGQRVTLRCSPRSGDLSVYWYQQSLDQGLQFLIQYYNGEERAKGNILERFSAQQFPDLHSELNLSSLELGDSALYFCASSVGVGRAFLEQFFGPGTRLTVL.

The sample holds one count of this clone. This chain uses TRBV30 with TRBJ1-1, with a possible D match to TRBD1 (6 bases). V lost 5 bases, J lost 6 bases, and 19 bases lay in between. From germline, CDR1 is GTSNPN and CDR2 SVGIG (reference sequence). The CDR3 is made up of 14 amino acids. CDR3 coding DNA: TGTGCCTGGGCCGCTCTTCGGACAGAAGCTGAAGCTTTCTTT. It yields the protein CAWAALRTEAEAFF.

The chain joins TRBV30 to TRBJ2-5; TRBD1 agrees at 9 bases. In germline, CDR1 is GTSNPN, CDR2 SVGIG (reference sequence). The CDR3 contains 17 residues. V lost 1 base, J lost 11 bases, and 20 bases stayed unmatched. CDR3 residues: CAWSAPGTGRGVSEQYF. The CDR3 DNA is TGTGCCTGGAGTGCGCCCGGGACAGGGCGCGGGGTCAGTGAGCAGTACTTC.

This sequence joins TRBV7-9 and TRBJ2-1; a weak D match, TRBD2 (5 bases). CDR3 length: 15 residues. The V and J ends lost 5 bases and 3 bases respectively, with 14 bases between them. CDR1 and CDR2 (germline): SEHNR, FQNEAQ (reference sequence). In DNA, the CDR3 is TGTGCCAGCAGCCCTCGGAGAGCGGTCTACAATGAGCAGTTCTTC. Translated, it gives CASSPRRAVYNEQFF.

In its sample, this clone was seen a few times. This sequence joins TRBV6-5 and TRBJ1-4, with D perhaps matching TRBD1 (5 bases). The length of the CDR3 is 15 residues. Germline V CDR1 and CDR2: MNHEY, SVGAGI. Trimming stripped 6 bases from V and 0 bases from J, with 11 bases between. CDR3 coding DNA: TGTGCCAGCAGCAGAGACAGTGCAACTAATGAAAAACTGTTTTTT. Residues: CASSRDSATNEKLFF.

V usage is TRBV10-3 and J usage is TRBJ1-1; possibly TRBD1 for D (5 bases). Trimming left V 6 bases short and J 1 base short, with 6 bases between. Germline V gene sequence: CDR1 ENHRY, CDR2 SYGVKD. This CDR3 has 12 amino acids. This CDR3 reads CAIRTGNTEAFF. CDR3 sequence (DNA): TGTGCCATCAGAACAGGGAACACTGAAGCTTTCTTT.

The CDR3 coding sequence is TGTGCCAGCAGTGTCCAGGGGACTAGCGGGAGACGGAGAGATACGCAGTATTTT. Translating gives CASSVQGTSGRRRDTQYF. The J gene is TRBJ2-3, the V gene TRBV6-1; 14 bases align to TRBD2. The germline gives CDR1 MNHNS, CDR2 SASEGT. Losses at the gene ends were 4 bases for V and 5 bases for J; bases not matched to a gene: 11. The CDR3 sequence is 18 residues long.

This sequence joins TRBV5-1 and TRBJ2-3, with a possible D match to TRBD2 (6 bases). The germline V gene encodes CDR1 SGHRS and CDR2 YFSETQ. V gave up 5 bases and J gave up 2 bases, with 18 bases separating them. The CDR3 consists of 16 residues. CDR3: CASRPNTGGFTDTQYF. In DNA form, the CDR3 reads TGCGCCAGCAGGCCTAATACCGGGGGATTCACAGATACGCAGTATTTT.

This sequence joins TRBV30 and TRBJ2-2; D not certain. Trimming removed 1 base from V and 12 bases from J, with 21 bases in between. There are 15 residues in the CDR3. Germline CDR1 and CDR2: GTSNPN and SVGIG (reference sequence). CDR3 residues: CAWSAGGQAFDQLFF. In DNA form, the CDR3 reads TGTGCCTGGAGTGCAGGTGGGCAGGCGTTCGATCAGCTGTTTTTT.

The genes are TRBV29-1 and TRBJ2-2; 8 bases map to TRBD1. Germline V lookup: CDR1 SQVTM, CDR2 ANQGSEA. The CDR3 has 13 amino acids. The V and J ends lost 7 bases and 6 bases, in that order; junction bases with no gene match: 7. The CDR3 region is CSAISQGAGELFF. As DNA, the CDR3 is TGCAGCGCCATATCACAGGGGGCCGGGGAGCTGTTTTTT.